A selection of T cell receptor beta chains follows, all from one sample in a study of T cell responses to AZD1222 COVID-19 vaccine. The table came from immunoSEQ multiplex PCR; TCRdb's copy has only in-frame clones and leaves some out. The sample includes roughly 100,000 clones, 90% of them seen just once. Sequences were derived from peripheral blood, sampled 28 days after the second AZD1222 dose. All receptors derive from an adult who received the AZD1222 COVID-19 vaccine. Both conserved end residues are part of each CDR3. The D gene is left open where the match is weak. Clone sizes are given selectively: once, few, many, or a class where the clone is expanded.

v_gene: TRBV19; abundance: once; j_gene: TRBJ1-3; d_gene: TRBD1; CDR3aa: CASSPAGTGGNTIYF; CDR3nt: TGTGCCAGTAGTCCAGCCGGGACAGGGGGAAACACCATATATTTT
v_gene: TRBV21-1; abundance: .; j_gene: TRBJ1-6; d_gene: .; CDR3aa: CARELSPLHF; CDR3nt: TGTGCCAGGGAGCTTTCACCCCTCCACTTT
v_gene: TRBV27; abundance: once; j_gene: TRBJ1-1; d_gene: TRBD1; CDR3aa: CASSLTGSYLNTEAFF; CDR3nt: TGTGCCAGCAGTTTGACAGGGTCCTACTTGAACACTGAAGCTTTCTTT
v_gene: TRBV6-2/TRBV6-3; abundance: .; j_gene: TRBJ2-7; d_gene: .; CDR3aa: CASSYNRVEQYF; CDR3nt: TGTGCCAGCAGTTACAACAGGGTTGAGCAGTACTTC
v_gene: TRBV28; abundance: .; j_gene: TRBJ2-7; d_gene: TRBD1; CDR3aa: CASSPGGGDEQYF; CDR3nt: TGTGCCAGCAGTCCAGGGGGTGGCGACGAGCAGTACTTC
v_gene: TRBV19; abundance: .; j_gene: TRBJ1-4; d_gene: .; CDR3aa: CASSTQGATNEKLFF; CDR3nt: TGTGCCAGTAGTACACAGGGTGCAACTAATGAAAAACTGTTTTTT
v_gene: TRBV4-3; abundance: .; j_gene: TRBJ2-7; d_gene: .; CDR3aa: CASSQGAWTGSSYEQYF; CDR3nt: TGCGCCAGCAGCCAAGGGGCCTGGACGGGAAGCTCCTACGAGCAGTACTTC
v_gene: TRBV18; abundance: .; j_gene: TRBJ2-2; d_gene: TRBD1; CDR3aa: CASSPRTGTNTGELFF; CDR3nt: TGTGCCAGCTCACCCCGGACAGGGACGAACACCGGGGAGCTGTTTTTT
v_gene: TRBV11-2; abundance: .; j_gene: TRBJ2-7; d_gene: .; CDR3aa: CASSSSTGASYEQYF; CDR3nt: TGTGCCAGCAGCTCGAGCACAGGCGCCTCCTACGAGCAGTACTTC
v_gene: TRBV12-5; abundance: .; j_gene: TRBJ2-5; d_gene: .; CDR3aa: CASRWAGPEETQYF; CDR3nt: TGTGCTAGTCGCTGGGCGGGGCCTGAAGAGACCCAGTACTTC
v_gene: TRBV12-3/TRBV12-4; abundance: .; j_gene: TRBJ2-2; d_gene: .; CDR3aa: CASQAIRTGELFF; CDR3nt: TGTGCCAGCCAGGCGATAAGAACCGGGGAGCTGTTTTTT
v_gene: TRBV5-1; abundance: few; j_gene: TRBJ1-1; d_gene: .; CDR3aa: CASSLEGSNTEAFF; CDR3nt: TGCGCCAGCAGCTTGGAAGGATCCAACACTGAAGCTTTCTTT
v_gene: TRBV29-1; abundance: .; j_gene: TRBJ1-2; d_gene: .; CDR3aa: CSVEPGAGAANYGYTF; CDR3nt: TGCAGCGTTGAACCCGGGGCGGGAGCAGCTAACTATGGCTACACCTTC
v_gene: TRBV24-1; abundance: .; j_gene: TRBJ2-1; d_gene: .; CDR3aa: CATRSSSIAGNEQFF; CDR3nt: TGTGCCACCAGGTCGTCAAGCATCGCGGGCAATGAGCAGTTCTTC
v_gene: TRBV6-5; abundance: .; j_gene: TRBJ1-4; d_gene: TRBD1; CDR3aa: CASTDRGGNEKLFF; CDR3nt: TGTGCCAGCACCGACCGAGGGGGCAATGAAAAACTGTTTTTT
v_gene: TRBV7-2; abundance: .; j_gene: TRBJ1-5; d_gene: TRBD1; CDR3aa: CASSLGLDGTASSPQHF; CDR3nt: TGTGCCAGCAGCTTGGGGCTGGATGGGACAGCCTCGTCGCCCCAGCATTTT
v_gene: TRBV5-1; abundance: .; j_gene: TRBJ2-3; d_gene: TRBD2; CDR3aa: CASSSWTSGGPQYF; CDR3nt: TGCGCCAGCAGCTCGTGGACTAGCGGGGGGCCCCAGTATTTT
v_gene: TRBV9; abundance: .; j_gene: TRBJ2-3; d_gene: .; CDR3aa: CASSVDRLGRSSTDTQYF; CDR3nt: TGTGCCAGCAGCGTCGACAGATTGGGCAGATCTAGCACAGATACGCAGTATTTT
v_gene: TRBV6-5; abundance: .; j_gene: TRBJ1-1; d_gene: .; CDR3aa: CASRMGQGNTEAFF; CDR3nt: TGTGCCAGCCGTATGGGGCAGGGGAACACTGAAGCTTTCTTT
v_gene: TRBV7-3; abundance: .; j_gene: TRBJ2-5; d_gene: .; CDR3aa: CASSSGTVLGTQYF; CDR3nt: TGTGCCAGCAGCTCTGGGACTGTGCTTGGGACCCAGTACTTC
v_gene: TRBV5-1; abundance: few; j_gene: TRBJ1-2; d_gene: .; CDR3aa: CASSLGDITIEGYTF; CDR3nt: TGCGCCAGCAGCTTGGGGGACATCACCATAGAGGGCTACACCTTC
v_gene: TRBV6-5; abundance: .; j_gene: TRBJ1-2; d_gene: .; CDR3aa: CASSYPDRSGYTF; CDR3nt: TGTGCCAGCAGTTACCCGGACAGAAGCGGCTACACCTTC
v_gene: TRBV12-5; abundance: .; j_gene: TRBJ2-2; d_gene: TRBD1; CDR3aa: CASALPGTGGPGELFF; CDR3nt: TGTGCTAGTGCCCTCCCCGGGACAGGGGGCCCCGGGGAGCTGTTTTTT
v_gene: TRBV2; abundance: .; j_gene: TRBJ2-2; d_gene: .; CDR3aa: CASINGGSGELFF; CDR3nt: TGTGCCAGCATCAATGGGGGAAGCGGGGAGCTGTTTTTT
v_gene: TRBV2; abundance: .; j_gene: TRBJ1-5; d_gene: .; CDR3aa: CASRGSGNQPQHF; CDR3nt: TGTGCCAGCAGGGGAAGCGGCAATCAGCCCCAGCATTTT
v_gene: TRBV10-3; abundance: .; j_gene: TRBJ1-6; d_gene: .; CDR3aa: CAISESVRGGSPLHF; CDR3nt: TGTGCCATCAGTGAGTCGGTAAGGGGTGGCTCACCCCTCCACTTT
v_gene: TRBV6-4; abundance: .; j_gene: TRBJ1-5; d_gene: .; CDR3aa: CASSQDSSQPQHF; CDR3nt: TGTGCCAGCAGTCAGGACAGTAGTCAGCCCCAGCATTTT
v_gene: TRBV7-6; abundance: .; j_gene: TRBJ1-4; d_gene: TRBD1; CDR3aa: CASTPTGPQGANEKLFF; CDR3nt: TGTGCCAGCACACCCACGGGACCTCAGGGGGCTAATGAAAAACTGTTTTTT
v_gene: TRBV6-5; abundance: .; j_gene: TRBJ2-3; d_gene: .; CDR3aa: CASSYQGGDTQYF; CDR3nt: TGTGCCAGCAGTTACCAGGGGGGGGATACGCAGTATTTT
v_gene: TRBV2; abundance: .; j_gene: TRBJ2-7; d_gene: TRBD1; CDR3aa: CASTALIQGTSYEQYF; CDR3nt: TGTGCCAGCACCGCATTAATACAGGGGACGTCCTACGAGCAGTACTTC
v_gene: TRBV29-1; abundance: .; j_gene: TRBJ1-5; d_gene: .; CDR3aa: CSVVDGSKDQPQHF; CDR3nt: TGCAGCGTTGTCGACGGTAGTAAAGATCAGCCCCAGCATTTT
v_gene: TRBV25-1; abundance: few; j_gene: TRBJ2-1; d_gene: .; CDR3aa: CASSVGGGSYNEQFF; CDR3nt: TGTGCCAGCAGTGTCGGGGGTGGCTCCTACAATGAGCAGTTCTTC
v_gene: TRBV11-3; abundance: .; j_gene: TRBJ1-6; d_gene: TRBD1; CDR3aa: CASSVGQEGSPLHF; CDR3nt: TGTGCCAGCAGCGTGGGACAGGAGGGTTCACCCCTCCACTTT
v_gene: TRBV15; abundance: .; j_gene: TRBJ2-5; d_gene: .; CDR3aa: CATTQGSGAVETQYF; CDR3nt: TGTGCCACCACCCAGGGGTCAGGGGCCGTAGAGACCCAGTACTTC
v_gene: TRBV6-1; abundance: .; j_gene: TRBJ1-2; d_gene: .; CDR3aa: CASSEGGNYGYTF; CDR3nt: TGTGCCAGCAGTGAAGGCGGGAACTATGGCTACACCTTC
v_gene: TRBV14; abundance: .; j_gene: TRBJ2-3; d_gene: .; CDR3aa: CASSQATGISTDTQYF; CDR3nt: TGTGCCAGCAGCCAAGCAACCGGGATAAGCACAGATACGCAGTATTTT
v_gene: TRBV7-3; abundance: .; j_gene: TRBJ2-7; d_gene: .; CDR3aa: CASGDNSYEQYF; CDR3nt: TGTGCCTCCGGGGACAACTCCTACGAGCAGTACTTC
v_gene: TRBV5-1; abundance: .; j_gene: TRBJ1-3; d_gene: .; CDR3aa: CASSLQPENLSGNTIYF; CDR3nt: TGCGCCAGCAGCCTCCAACCAGAAAACCTCTCTGGAAACACCATATATTTT
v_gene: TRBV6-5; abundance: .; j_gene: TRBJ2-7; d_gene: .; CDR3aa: CASSYGRQSYEQYF; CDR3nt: TGTGCCAGCAGTTACGGCCGACAGAGCTACGAGCAGTACTTC
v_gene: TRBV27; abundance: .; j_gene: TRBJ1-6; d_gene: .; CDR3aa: CASSGDVEPLHF; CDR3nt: TGTGCCAGCAGCGGGGACGTTGAGCCCCTCCACTTT
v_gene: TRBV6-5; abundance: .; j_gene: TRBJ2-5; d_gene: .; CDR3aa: CASLRSQGGETQYF; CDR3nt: TGTGCCAGCCTCCGGTCACAGGGGGGGGAGACCCAGTACTTC
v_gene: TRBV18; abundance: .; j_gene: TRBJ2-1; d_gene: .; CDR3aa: CASSPPSTEQFF; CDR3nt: TGTGCCAGCTCACCACCAAGTACTGAGCAGTTCTTC
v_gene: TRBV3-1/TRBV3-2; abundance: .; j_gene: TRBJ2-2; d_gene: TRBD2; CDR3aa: CASSRSRLAGGRGTGELFF; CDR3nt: TGTGCCAGCAGCCGATCCCGACTAGCGGGGGGGCGGGGCACCGGGGAGCTGTTTTTT